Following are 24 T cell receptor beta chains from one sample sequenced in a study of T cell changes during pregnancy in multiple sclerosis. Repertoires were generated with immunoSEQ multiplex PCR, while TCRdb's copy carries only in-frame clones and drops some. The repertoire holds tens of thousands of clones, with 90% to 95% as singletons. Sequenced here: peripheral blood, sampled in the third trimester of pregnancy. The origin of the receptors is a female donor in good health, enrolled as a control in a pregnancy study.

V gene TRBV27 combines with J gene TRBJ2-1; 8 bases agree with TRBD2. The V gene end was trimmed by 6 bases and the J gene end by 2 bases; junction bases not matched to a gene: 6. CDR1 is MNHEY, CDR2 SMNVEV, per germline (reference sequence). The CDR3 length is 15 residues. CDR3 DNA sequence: TGTGCCAGCAGGATGGCGGGGGGAGCCTACAATGAGCAGTTCTTC. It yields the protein CASRMAGGAYNEQFF.

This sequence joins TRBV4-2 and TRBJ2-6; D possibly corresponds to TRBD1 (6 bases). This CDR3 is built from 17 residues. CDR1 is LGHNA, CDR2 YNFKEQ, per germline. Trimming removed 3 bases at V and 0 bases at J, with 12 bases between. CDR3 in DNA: TGTGCCAGCAGCCAGGGGGACACCAGCTCTGGGGCCAACGTCCTGACTTTC. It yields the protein CASSQGDTSSGANVLTF.

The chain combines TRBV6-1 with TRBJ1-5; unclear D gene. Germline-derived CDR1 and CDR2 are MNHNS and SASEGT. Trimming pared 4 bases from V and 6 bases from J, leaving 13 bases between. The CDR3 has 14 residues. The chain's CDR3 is CASSGSAEGQPQHF. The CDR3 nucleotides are TGTGCCAGCAGTGGATCGGCAGAGGGTCAGCCCCAGCATTTT.

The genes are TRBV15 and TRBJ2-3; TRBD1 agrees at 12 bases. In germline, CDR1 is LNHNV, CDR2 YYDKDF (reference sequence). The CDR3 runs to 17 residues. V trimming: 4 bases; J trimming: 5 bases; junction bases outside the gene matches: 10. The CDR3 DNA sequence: TGTGCCACCAGCATATACCCGGGACAGGGGGCCGTAGATACGCAGTATTTT. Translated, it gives CATSIYPGQGAVDTQYF.

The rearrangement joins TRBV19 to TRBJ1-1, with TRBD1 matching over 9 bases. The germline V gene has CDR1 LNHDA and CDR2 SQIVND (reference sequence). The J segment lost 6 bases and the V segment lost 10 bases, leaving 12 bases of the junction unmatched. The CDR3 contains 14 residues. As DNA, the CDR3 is TGTGCCACCCGCGATGGACAGGGGATTGCTGAAGCTTTCTTT. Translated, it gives CATRDGQGIAEAFF. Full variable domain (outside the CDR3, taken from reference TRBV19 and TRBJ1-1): DGGITQSPKYLFRKEGQNVTLSCEQNLNHDAMYWYRQDPGQGLRLIYYSQIVNDFQKGDIAEGYSVSREKKESFPLTVTSAQKNPTAFYLCATRDGQGIAEAFFGQGTRLTVV.

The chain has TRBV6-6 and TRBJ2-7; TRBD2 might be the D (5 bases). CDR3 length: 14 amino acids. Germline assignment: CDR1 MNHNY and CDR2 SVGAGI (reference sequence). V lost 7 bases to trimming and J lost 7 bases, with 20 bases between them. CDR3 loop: CASTQGPQGREQYF. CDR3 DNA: TGTGCCAGCACCCAAGGTCCTCAAGGGAGAGAGCAGTACTTC.

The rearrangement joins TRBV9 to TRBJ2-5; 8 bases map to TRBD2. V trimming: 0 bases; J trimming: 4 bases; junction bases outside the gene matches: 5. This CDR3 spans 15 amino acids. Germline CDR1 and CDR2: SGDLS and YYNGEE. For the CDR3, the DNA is TGTGCCAGCAGCGTAGGGAGCGGGGGTGGAGAGACCCAGTACTTC. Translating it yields CASSVGSGGGETQYF.

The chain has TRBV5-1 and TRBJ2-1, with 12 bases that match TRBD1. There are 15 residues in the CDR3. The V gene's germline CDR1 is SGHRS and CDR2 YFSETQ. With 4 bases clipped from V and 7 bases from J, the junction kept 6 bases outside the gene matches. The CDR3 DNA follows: TGCGCCAGCAGCCAGCCGGGACAGGGGGCGAATGAGCAGTTCTTC. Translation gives CASSQPGQGANEQFF.

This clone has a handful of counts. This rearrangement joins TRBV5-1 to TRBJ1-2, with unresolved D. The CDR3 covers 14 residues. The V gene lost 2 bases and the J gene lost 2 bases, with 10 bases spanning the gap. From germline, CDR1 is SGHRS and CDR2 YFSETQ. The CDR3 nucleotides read TGCGCCAGCAGCTTTAGAACAGAGAACTATGGCTACACCTTC. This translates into CASSFRTENYGYTF. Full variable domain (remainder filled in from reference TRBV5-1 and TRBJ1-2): KAGVTQTPRYLIKTRGQQVTLSCSPISGHRSVSWYQQTPGQGLQFLFEYFSETQRNKGNFPGRFSGRQFSNSRSEMNVSTLELGDSALYLCASSFRTENYGYTFGSGTRLTVV.

CDR3 DNA sequence: TGTGCCAGCAGTCGCCCGGGGGAGTACCACACAGATACGCAGTATTTT. Its translation is CASSRPGEYHTDTQYF. This chain uses TRBV27 with TRBJ2-3; D perhaps matches TRBD2 (6 bases). The length of the CDR3 is 16 residues. Germline CDR1 MNHEY, CDR2 SMNVEV (reference sequence). Trimming cost V 5 bases and J 2 bases, with 17 bases left between them.

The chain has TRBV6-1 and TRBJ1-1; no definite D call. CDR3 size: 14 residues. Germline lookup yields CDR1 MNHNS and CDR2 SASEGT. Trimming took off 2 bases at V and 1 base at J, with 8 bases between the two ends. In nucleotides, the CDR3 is TGTGCCAGCAGTGAACTGGTACAGAACACTGAAGCTTTCTTT. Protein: CASSELVQNTEAFF.

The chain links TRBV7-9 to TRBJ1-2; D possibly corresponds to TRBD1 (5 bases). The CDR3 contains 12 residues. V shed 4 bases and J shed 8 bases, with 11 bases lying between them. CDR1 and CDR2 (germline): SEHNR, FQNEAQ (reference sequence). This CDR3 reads CASSSLRQGYTF. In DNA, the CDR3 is TGTGCCAGCAGCTCCCTACGACAGGGCTACACCTTC.

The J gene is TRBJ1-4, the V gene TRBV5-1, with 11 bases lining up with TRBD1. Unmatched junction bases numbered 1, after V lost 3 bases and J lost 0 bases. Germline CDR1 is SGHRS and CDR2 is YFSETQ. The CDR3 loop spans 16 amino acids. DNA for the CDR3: TGCGCCAGCAGCTGGGGACAGGGGGCAACTAATGAAAAACTGTTTTTT. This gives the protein CASSWGQGATNEKLFF.

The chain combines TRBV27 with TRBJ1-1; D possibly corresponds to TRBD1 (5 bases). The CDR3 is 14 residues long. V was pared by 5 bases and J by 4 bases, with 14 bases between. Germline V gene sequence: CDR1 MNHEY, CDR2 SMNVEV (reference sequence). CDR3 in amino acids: CASSLGLRRTEAFF. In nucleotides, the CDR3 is TGTGCCAGCAGTCTGGGACTGCGGCGCACTGAAGCTTTCTTT.

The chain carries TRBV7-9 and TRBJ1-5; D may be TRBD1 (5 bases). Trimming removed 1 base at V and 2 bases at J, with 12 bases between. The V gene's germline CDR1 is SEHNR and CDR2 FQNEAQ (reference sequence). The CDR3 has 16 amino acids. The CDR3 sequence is CASSLGAGSRNQPQHF. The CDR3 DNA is TGTGCCAGCAGCTTAGGCGCAGGGTCCCGCAATCAGCCCCAGCATTTT.

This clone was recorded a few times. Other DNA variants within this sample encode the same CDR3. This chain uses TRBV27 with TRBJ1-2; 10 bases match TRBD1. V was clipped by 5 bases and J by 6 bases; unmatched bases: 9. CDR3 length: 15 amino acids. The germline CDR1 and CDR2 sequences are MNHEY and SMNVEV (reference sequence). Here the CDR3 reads CASSPRTGGRDGYTF. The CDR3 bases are TGTGCCAGCAGTCCCCGGACAGGGGGTAGGGATGGCTACACCTTC.

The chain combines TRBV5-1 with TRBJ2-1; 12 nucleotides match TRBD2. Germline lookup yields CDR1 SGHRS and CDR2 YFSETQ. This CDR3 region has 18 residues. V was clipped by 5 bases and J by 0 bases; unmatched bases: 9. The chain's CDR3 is CASSSLAGGRSSYNEQFF. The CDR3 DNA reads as TGCGCCAGCAGTTCACTAGCGGGGGGCAGGAGCTCCTACAATGAGCAGTTCTTC.

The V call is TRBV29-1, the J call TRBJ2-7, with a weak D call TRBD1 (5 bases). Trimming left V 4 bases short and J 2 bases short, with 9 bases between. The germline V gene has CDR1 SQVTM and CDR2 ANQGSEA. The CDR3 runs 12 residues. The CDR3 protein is CSVAGYPYEQYF. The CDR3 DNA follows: TGCAGCGTTGCAGGGTACCCCTACGAGCAGTACTTC.

CDR3 sequence (DNA): TGCGCCAGCAGCTTGACAGGGACGGATCAGCCCCAGCATTTT. It yields the protein CASSLTGTDQPQHF. The J gene is TRBJ1-5, the V gene TRBV5-1; weak D call: TRBD1 (6 bases). The ends were cut back, 1 base at V and 5 bases at J, with 10 bases in the middle. The germline V gene has CDR1 SGHRS and CDR2 YFSETQ. The CDR3 has 14 amino acids.

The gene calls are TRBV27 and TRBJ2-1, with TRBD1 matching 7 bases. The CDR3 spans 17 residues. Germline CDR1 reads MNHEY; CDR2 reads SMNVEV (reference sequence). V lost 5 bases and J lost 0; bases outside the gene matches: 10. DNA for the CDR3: TGTGCCAGCAGTCCGTTCGGGACAGTGAGCTCCTACAATGAGCAGTTCTTC. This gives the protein CASSPFGTVSSYNEQFF.

The DNA of the CDR3 is TGTGCCAGCAGCTCCGGACGGGGCTCTGGAAACACCATATATTTT. As protein: CASSSGRGSGNTIYF. The rearrangement uses TRBV5-4 and TRBJ1-3, with D uncertain. Germline-derived CDR1 and CDR2 are SGHNT and YYREEE (reference sequence). This CDR3 comprises 15 residues. V gave up 3 bases and J gave up 0 bases, with 10 bases separating them.

The CDR3 loop reads CASSVGDRGIEAFF. As DNA, the CDR3 is TGTGCCAGCAGCGTAGGGGACAGGGGTATTGAAGCTTTCTTT. The chain joins TRBV9 to TRBJ1-1, with 10 bases fitting TRBD1. Germline CDR1 SGDLS, CDR2 YYNGEE. The length of the CDR3 is 14 residues. Losses at the gene ends were 0 bases for V and 7 bases for J; bases not matched to a gene: 3.

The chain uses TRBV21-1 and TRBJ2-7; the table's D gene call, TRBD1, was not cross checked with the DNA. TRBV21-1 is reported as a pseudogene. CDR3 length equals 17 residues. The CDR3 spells CASSKMFRSPGSYEQYF. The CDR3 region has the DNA TGTGCCAGCAGCAAGATGTTTAGATCACCAGGCTCCTACGAGCAGTACTTC.

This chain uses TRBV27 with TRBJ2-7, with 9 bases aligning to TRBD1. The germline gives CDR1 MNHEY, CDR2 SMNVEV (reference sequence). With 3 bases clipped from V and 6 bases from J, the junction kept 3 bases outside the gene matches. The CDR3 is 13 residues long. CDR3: CASSFGTGTEQYF. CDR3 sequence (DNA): TGTGCCAGCAGTTTCGGGACAGGGACCGAGCAGTACTTC.